This T cell receptor beta chain was profiled in a study of shared clonotypes between healthy human individuals (dated by TCRdb to 2018 to 2021). Broadly, across the study: Three men and a couple of women, aged 18 to 49 years, made up the cohort. Blood TCR repertoires of five healthy adults were deeply sequenced to estimate repertoire size and the extent of clonotype sharing between individuals. To increase sequencing depth and limit assay-specific biases, TCR repertoire library preparation and sequencing were carried out by different laboratories using diverse techniques. Each donor's leukapheresis produced roughly between roughly 0.85 and 10 billion PBMCs. For each donor, CD4 naive and CD4 memory were each given three plates, CD8 naive was given two plates, and CD8 memory was given one plate. Study-wide findings and limitations: Incomplete sequencing was indicated by rarefaction of sorted-subset datasets, despite the large sequencing depth. Larger estimated clonotype richness was generally found for naive subsets than for memory subsets. Pairwise subsampling led to the expectation that sequencing depth would affect the degree of clonotype sharing among donors. Because the study included a small number of donors, the genetic and exposure-history diversity represented was limited. Only blood was sampled, and tissue TCR repertoires likely differ from those in blood. Higher generation probabilities were observed for clonotypes shared by all four sorted-subset donors than for non-shared clonotypes. About 5% of naive CD4, 3.5% of naive CD8, about 2.1% of memory CD4, and roughly 0.4% of memory CD8 clonotypes were shared across a few donors.

Via the germline V gene, CDR1 is SGHVS and CDR2 FNYEAQ. Between the V and J ends, shortened by 0 bases and 5 bases respectively, the junction contains 21 bases. The CDR3 has 18 amino acids, counting the end cysteine and phenylalanine. The read is trimmed to its CDR3 DNA, 54 bases read in frame from base 1. Using the deep immunoSEQ assay, multiplex PCR amplified TCR CDR3 regions from genomic DNA. For each cell subset, the extracted genomic DNA was distributed evenly across all wells of several immunoSEQ 96-well plates, and each plate served as one replicate. For sorted subsets, around 0.2 ug of genomic DNA, equivalent to around 29,000 T cell genomes, went into each replicate PCR. Purified libraries were measured with a Qubit 3.0 fluorometer, size-checked on a Bioanalyzer 2100, and measured again with the KAPA Library Quantification kit. A separate single-read 150-cycle Illumina NextSeq 550 flow cell was used to sequence each immunoSEQ 96-well plate. The original pipeline was this. Because the immunoSEQ output held only junctional sequences and lacked quality scores, the filtering could not match the filtering applied to full-length reads. To assign V/J genes and CDR3, sequences were annotated against IMGT germline references using PyIR, a Python wrapper for IgBLAST v1.9. Any read was removed if the V/J assignment was weak (E-value above 1e-6), the CDR3 was missing, or the read contained stop codons, out-of-frame junctions, or ambiguous translated residues. V3J clonotypes were defined as sequences sharing the same inferred V gene, J gene, and CDR3 amino acid sequence. The percentage overlap between two repertoires was calculated by dividing the number of shared unique clonotypes by the size of the smaller repertoire. RTK rarefaction, the Chao1 estimator, and Recon v2.1 estimates of unobserved clonotypes were used to assess repertoire richness. For all TCRbeta clonotypes obtained by the gDNA method from a handful of donors, generation probabilities were computed with OLGA. TCRdb provides this immuneACCESS table in a form limited to in-frame rearrangements. Some clones are lacking; in checked studies, under half of them reflect an unresolved V gene, and why the rest are absent is not known. The D gene and trimming were derived from the DNA, and the V and J assignments and clone size from that table. The sample profile shows under 1,900,000 clones; approximately 98.5% of them were found once. The ten top clones hold 0.36% of the sample.

This clone was seen once. The antigen this receptor binds is unknown. Per-nucleotide qualities are absent, and no much larger clonotype sits a single base away. Donors were healthy HIV-negative adults with no recently reported acute infections or vaccinations. Every donor was a Caucasian adult residing in Nashville, Tennessee, USA. Magnetic negative selection was used to enrich CD4+ T cells, after which naive cells were positively selected on CD45RA and the negative fraction became the memory subset. After blood collection by leukapheresis, PBMCs were isolated using Ficoll-Histopaque density gradient centrifugation and then cryopreserved in the vapor phase of liquid nitrogen. Analytical flow cytometry was used to check the purity and quantity of every magnetically sorted T cell population. Genomic DNA was isolated from each sorted fraction and quantified by UV absorbance on a Nanodrop 2000c.

The material sequenced was naive CD4+ T cells sorted from blood. Reading the label with the study, this specimen's cell subset or site is: CD45RA+ positively selected. The clonotype was recovered from a man aged 30 to 39 in good health. In this chain, TRBV7-6 is recombined with TRBJ2-3; the D gene is perhaps TRBD2, on 6 matching bases. The DNA is as follows: TGTGCCAGCAGCTTAGCGAGGCTAGCGCTGACTGGGGGAGATACGCAGTATTTT. Translated, this is CASSLARLALTGGDTQYF.